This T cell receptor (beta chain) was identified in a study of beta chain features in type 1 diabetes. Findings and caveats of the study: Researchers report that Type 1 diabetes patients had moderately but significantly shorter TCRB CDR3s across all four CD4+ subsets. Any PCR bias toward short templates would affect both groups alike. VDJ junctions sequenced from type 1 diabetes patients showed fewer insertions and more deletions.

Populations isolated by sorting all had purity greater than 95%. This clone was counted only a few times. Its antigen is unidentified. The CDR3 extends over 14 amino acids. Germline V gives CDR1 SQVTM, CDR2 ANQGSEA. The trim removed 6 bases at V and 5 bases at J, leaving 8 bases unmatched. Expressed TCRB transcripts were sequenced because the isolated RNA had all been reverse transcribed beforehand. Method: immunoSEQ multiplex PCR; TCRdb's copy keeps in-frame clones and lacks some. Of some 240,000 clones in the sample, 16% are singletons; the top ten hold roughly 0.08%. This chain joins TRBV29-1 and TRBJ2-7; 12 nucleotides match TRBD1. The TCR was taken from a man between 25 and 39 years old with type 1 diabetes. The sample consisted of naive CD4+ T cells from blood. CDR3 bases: TGCAGCGTCGACCCGGGACAGGGGGCTAACGAGCAGTACTTC. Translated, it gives CSVDPGQGANEQYF.